These 2 T cell receptor beta chains were sequenced from one sample in a study of shared clonotypes between healthy human individuals. Clones were sequenced by immunoSEQ multiplex PCR, and TCRdb holds only the in-frame ones, with some missing. The data show fewer than 1 million clones, 96% seen once. The naive CD8 subset, CD45RO-negative cells positively selected for CCR7, excluded terminally differentiated effector memory CD45RA+ cells. The sequencing input was naive CD8+ T cells sorted from blood. These receptors were obtained from a man aged 25-45 years in good health.

The J gene is TRBJ2-7, the V gene TRBV5-8; the D is unclear. Per the germline V gene, CDR1 is SGHTS and CDR2 is YDEGEE. The CDR3 is 15 residues long. Trimming removed 3 bases from V and 0 bases from J, with 13 bases in between. The CDR3 nucleotides read TGTGCCAGCAGCTCGGAGAATAACTTCTCCTACGAGCAGTACTTC. Amino acids: CASSSENNFSYEQYF.

This clone was counted once. The V gene is TRBV6-1, the J gene TRBJ2-3; possible D gene TRBD1, 6 bases. V gave up 6 bases and J gave up 6 bases, with 16 bases separating them. Germline-derived CDR1 and CDR2 are MNHNS and SASEGT. This CDR3 is built from 14 residues. CDR3 in amino acids: CASSRQTGMDTQYF. CDR3 sequence (DNA): TGTGCCAGCAGCAGACAAACAGGGATGGATACGCAGTATTTT.